The 7 T cell receptor beta chains below all came from one sample that was sequenced in a study of Ad26.COV2.S vaccination and SARS-CoV-2 variants. As for treatment: roughly 19 received Ad26.COV2.S at low or high dose, single or two shots; 5 received placebo; per-sample allocation not given. Vaccine and placebo recipients were sampled on day 63 after the first injection. This table comes from immunoSEQ multiplex PCR, and its TCRdb copy is limited to in-frame clones, with some not included. Among about 470,000 clones, 80% to 95% were seen once, and the ten largest hold about 4.4%. The starting material was peripheral blood, obtained in a trial of Ad26.COV2.S vaccine versus placebo. Receptors were obtained from a person aged 18-65 years who received the Ad26.COV2.S COVID-19 vaccine or a placebo.

The chain joins TRBV5-4 to TRBJ2-1; no clear D gene. The CDR3 is 12 residues long. Germline values: CDR1 SGHNT, CDR2 YYREEE (reference sequence). Trimming shortened V by 5 bases and J by 7 bases, and 10 bases separated the two germline ends. The CDR3 loop reads CASSYPGNEQFF. The CDR3 nucleotides are TGTGCCAGCAGTTACCCGGGTAATGAGCAGTTCTTC.

The chain uses TRBV30 and TRBJ2-1; D not resolved. Per germline, CDR1 GTSNPN and CDR2 SVGIG (reference sequence). CDR3 length: 10 amino acids. Trimming removed 1 base at V and 7 bases at J, with 2 bases between. The DNA of the CDR3 is TGTGCCTGGAGTGAGAATGAGCAGTTCTTC. Its translation: CAWSENEQFF.

J is TRBJ1-5 and V is TRBV2; D is uncertain. In germline, CDR1 is SNHLY, CDR2 FYNNEI. The CDR3 sequence is 15 residues long. Trimming removed 3 bases at V and 0 bases at J, with 9 bases between. The CDR3: CASSEQTVSNQPQHF. In nucleotides, the CDR3 is TGTGCCAGCAGTGAGCAGACGGTTAGCAATCAGCCCCAGCATTTT.

The chain has TRBV7-2 and TRBJ2-5; 7 bases fit TRBD2. V shed 5 bases and J 2 bases; nucleotides not matched to a gene: 8. Looked up from germline, CDR1 is SGHTA and CDR2 is FQGNSA. The CDR3 is 15 amino acids. The CDR3 spells CASSPSGHTQETQYF. The CDR3 DNA reads TGTGCCAGCAGCCCTAGCGGCCACACACAAGAGACCCAGTACTTC.

In DNA form, the CDR3 reads TGTGCCATCAGTGACATCCAGCGGTCCTACGAGCAGTACTTC. It translates to CAISDIQRSYEQYF. This chain joins TRBV10-3 and TRBJ2-7; tentative D call: TRBD2 (5 bases). Germline V gene data show CDR1 as ENHRY and CDR2 as SYGVKD. V was cut by 3 bases and J by 1 base, with 10 bases left in between. The CDR3 has 14 residues.

The gene calls are TRBV2 and TRBJ1-6, with D perhaps TRBD1 (5 bases). Between the trimmed V and J ends, which lost 6 bases and 7 bases, there was a span of 16 bases. CDR3 length: 15 amino acids. Germline V gene sequence: CDR1 SNHLY, CDR2 FYNNEI. In nucleotides, the CDR3 is TGTGCCAGCAGCGACGGGACCGTCCGCAATTCACCCCTCCACTTT. This encodes CASSDGTVRNSPLHF. The full variable domain, rest sourced from reference TRBV2 and TRBJ1-6, is EPEVTQTPSHQVTQMGQEVILRCVPISNHLYFYWYRQILGQKVEFLVSFYNNEISEKSEIFDDQFSVERPDGSNFTLKIRSTKLEDSAMYFCASSDGTVRNSPLHFGNGTRLTVT.

The chain links TRBV29-1 to TRBJ2-1; TRBD2 is a possible D gene (5 bases). The ends were cut back, 2 bases at V and 9 bases at J, with 8 bases in the middle. This CDR3 region has 11 residues. In germline, CDR1 is SQVTM, CDR2 ANQGSEA. The CDR3 sequence is CSVERSGEQFF. DNA of the CDR3: TGCAGCGTTGAAAGGAGCGGTGAGCAGTTCTTC.